The clone carrying this T cell receptor (beta chain) was counted a single time. This CDR3 is 17 amino acids long. J gave up 4 bases and V 7 bases, and 18 bases lay outside the gene matches. CDR1 and CDR2 from the germline V gene are SQVTM and ANQGSEA. These data belong to a study of control samples from healthy donors and cancer patients. Clones were read by immunoSEQ multiplex PCR, and TCRdb kept only the in-frame ones, dropping some. In the table there are about 86,000 clones, 70% to 90% of which are singletons. The genes are TRBV29-1 and TRBJ2-3; TRBD1 aligns across 9 bases. This TCR came from a woman aged 50 to 60 with colorectal cancer. Sequencing input: PBMCs. The CDR3: CSARRVMWGQGPDTQYF. In DNA, the CDR3 is TGCAGCGCCAGAAGGGTGATGTGGGGACAGGGACCAGATACGCAGTATTTT.